In this sample, the clone carrying this T cell receptor (beta chain) turned up many times. Its matching antigen is unknown. This CDR3 is also generated by other DNA sequences in the sample. This CDR3 comprises 14 residues. V shed 6 bases and J shed 1 base, with 10 bases lying between them. The germline CDR1 and CDR2 sequences are MDHEN and SYDVKM. The source of the sample is a study of shared clonotypes between healthy human individuals. About the study: For every donor, three CD4 naive, three CD4 memory, two CD8 naive and one CD8 memory plates were used.

Study results and limitations: Relative to memory subsets, naive subsets generally showed larger estimated richness.

Assay: immunoSEQ multiplex PCR; the TCRdb copy retains only in-frame clones and omits some. The sample carries a few hundred thousand clones, around 67% recorded once. What was sequenced was memory CD4+ T cells sorted from blood. The subset denotes: CD45RA-negative fraction. The chain joins TRBV28 to TRBJ1-5; D may be TRBD1 (5 bases). The receptor comes from a man aged 30 to 45 in good health. The CDR3 bases are TGTGCCAGCAGCCTGGGGGGGAGCAATCAGCCCCAGCATTTT. As protein: CASSLGGSNQPQHF.